The TCR beta chain described here comes from a study of blood T cell repertoires in COVID-19. Whole-study context: Spain, Italy and the United States supplied samples that represented acute and convalescent COVID-19. T cells, B-cell-depleted T cells, or PBMCs provided the cDNA or gDNA that served as material.

The J segment lost 4 bases and the V segment lost 6 bases, leaving 5 bases of the junction unmatched. The CDR3 sequence is 15 residues long. Germline V CDR1 and CDR2: LNHDA, SQIVND (reference sequence). Sequencing was performed with immunoSEQ multiplex PCR; in TCRdb, only in-frame clones are kept and a portion is missing. The data hold fewer than 90,000 clones, with about 74% observed a single time. The chain employs TRBV19 and TRBJ2-2; the match to TRBD2 covers 10 bases. Sequencing was performed on peripheral blood. This TCR derives from a human donor in a cohort sampled during active COVID-19. The CDR3 DNA follows: TGTGCCAGTAGAACTAGCGGGACCCGCACCGGGGAGCTGTTTTTT. This translates into CASRTSGTRTGELFF.